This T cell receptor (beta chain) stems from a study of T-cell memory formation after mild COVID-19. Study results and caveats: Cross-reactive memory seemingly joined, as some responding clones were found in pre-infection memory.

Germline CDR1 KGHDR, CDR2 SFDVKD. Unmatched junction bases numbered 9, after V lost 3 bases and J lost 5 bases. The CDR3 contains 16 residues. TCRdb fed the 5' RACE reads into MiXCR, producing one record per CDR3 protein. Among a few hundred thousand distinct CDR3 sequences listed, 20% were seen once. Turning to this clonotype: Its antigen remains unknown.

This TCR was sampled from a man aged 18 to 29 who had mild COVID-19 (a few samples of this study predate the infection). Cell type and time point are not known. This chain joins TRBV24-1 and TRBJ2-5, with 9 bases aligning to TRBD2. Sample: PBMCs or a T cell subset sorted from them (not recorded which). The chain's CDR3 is CATSDPSGAGWETQYF. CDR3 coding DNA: TGTGCCACCAGTGATCCTAGCGGGGCGGGGTGGGAGACCCAGTACTTC.